These 10 T cell receptor beta chains were sequenced from one sample in a study of T-cell memory formation after mild COVID-19. Via MiXCR, TCRdb re-called the 5' RACE reads, giving one row per CDR3 protein. Counted here are some 150,000 distinct CDR3 sequences, 6% to 7% occurring once; the ten biggest clones make up under 2.5%. The material sequenced was PBMCs or a T cell subset sorted from them (not recorded which). These TCRs come from an adult woman who had mild COVID-19 (a few samples of this study predate the infection). Cell type and time point are not known.

This clonotype was seen repeatedly, ten times or more. The chain is built from TRBV29-1 and TRBJ1-1; TRBD1 agrees at 9 bases. Trimming took 7 bases from V and 1 from J; bases not matched to a gene: 7. From germline, CDR1 is SQVTM and CDR2 ANQGSEA. This CDR3 comprises 14 residues. The CDR3 DNA is TGCAGCGCCTCACCGACAGGGGGGAACACTGAAGCTTTCTTT. This encodes CSASPTGGNTEAFF.

CDR3 loop: CASSTREAGELFF. The CDR3, as DNA: TGCGCCAGCAGCACGAGGGAGGCCGGGGAGCTGTTTTTT. This sequence joins TRBV5-1 and TRBJ2-2, with a tentative D call TRBD2 (6 bases). The CDR3 is made up of 13 amino acids. In germline, CDR1 is SGHRS, CDR2 YFSETQ. Trimming took off 4 bases at V and 6 bases at J, with 10 bases between the two ends.

This clonotype appeared a few times. This rearrangement joins TRBV3-1 to TRBJ2-7; 8 nucleotides align to TRBD2. Per germline, CDR1 LGHDT and CDR2 YNNKEL (reference sequence). The CDR3 covers 15 residues. The V segment lost 4 bases and the J segment 0 bases; nucleotides outside the gene matches: 5. The CDR3 sequence: CASSLAGPNSYEQYF. The DNA for the CDR3 is TGTGCCAGCAGCCTAGCGGGACCCAACTCCTACGAGCAGTACTTC.

In its sample, this clonotype was seen a few times. The genes are TRBV7-2 and TRBJ2-5, with 8 bases that match TRBD2. From germline, CDR1 is SGHTA and CDR2 FQGNSA. V was clipped by 0 bases and J by 1 base; unmatched bases: 7. The CDR3 spans 17 residues. The CDR3 is CASSLAGRGLFQETQYF. The CDR3 DNA reads TGTGCCAGCAGCTTAGCCGGGAGGGGACTTTTCCAAGAGACCCAGTACTTC.

This clonotype was seen at least ten times. This chain connects TRBV9 to TRBJ2-3, with 8 bases fitting TRBD2. Germline V gene data show CDR1 as SGDLS and CDR2 as YYNGEE. The CDR3 has 14 residues. V lost 4 bases to trimming and J lost 5 bases; unmatched junction nucleotides: 6. The chain's CDR3 is CASSRSGGKDTQYF. The CDR3 nucleotides read TGTGCCAGCAGCAGGAGCGGGGGCAAAGATACGCAGTATTTT. The whole variable domain, filled in from reference TRBV9 and TRBJ2-3, reads DSGVTQTPKHLITATGQRVTLRCSPRSGDLSVYWYQQSLDQGLQFLIQYYNGEERAKGNILERFSAQQFPDLHSELNLSSLELGDSALYFCASSRSGGKDTQYFGPGTRLTVL.

This clonotype was recorded at least ten times. CDR3 DNA: TGTGCCAGCAGTCCAGGTACCGGTCCGGACTACGAGCAGTACTTC. Protein sequence: CASSPGTGPDYEQYF. The genes are TRBV7-9 and TRBJ2-7, with D uncertain. The germline V gene has CDR1 SEHNR and CDR2 FQNEAQ (reference sequence). This CDR3 comprises 15 residues. With 6 bases removed from V and 3 bases from J, the gap between germline ends came to 18 bases. Drawing the rest from reference TRBV7-9 and TRBJ2-7, the complete variable domain is DTGVSQNPRHKITKRGQNVTFRCDPISEHNRLYWYRQTLGQGPEFLTYFQNEAQLEKSRLLSDRFSAERPKGSFSTLEIQRTEQGDSAMYLCASSPGTGPDYEQYFGPGTRLTVT.

This clonotype turned up a few times. This chain joins TRBV2 and TRBJ1-5, with no clear D. The ends were cut back, 1 base at V and 0 bases at J, with 7 bases in the middle. Germline V gene sequence: CDR1 SNHLY, CDR2 FYNNEI. The CDR3 length is 15 residues. The DNA of the CDR3 is TGTGCCAGCAGTGAAGTCACAGTTAGCAATCAGCCCCAGCATTTT. Translating it yields CASSEVTVSNQPQHF.

This chain links TRBV6-5 with TRBJ2-7, with unresolved D. Trimming stripped 5 bases from V and 0 bases from J, with 14 bases between. This CDR3 has 15 residues. Germline CDR1 MNHEY, CDR2 SVGAGI. The CDR3 DNA follows: TGTGCCAGCAGTCCAACAGAGACCTTCTCCTACGAGCAGTACTTC. This encodes CASSPTETFSYEQYF.

This clonotype showed up just a few times. The V call is TRBV2, the J call TRBJ2-7; D tentatively reads TRBD1 or TRBD2 (5 bases each). Between the trimmed V and J ends, which lost 9 bases and 0 bases, there was a span of 15 bases. The CDR3 spans 14 residues. Germline CDR1 reads SNHLY; CDR2 reads FYNNEI. The CDR3 is CASTRDGSSYEQYF. CDR3 DNA sequence: TGTGCCAGTACCCGGGACGGAAGCTCCTACGAGCAGTACTTC.

The sample holds a few counts of this clonotype. This CDR3 reads CASSQDAAKCYF. In DNA form, the CDR3 reads TGTGCCAGCAGCCAAGATGCCGCGAAGTGTTATTTT. The chain links TRBV3-1 to TRBJ2-3; D is unclear. The germline V gene encodes CDR1 LGHDT and CDR2 YNNKEL (reference sequence). The V end was cut by 0 bases, the J end by 15 bases, with 13 bases between. The CDR3 length is 12 residues.